The source of this T cell receptor (beta chain) is a study of CD8+CD57+ T cells in acquired aplastic anemia (dated by TCRdb to 2016 to 2018). Background for the entire study: Extracted DNA from sorted CD4+ and CD8+ cells averaged approximately 3.4 ug, ranging from roughly 0.17 to 27.4 ug. Mean read counts for healthy donor samples were approximately 10 million for CD4+ cells and 11.0 million for CD8+ cells. What the authors observed across the whole study: Although some 28 CD8+ CDR3 sequences were shared by patients and controls, these sequences appeared highly expressed in patients and within the immunodominant clones of patients. Between patients and healthy controls, no significant difference in CD8+ Simpson's diversity was found (P=0.060).

In this study, sorted CD4+ and CD8+ T cells from the blood of healthy subjects and of severe aplastic anemia patients had their TCR repertoires deep-sequenced. Ficoll-Paque density gradient centrifugation was used to isolate peripheral blood mononuclear cells. Before DNA extraction, CD4+ and CD8+ T cells were sorted with FACS or magnetic beads. Profiling of TCR beta VDJ combinations and CDR3 sequences used genomic DNA as the template. TCR repertoire sequencing was run on an Illumina HiSeq 2000. From the authors' description of their analysis: TRBV/TRBJ rearrangement plots, CDR3 size and DJ length profiles, and Simpson's diversity index were used to evaluate the repertoires. The most abundant DNA sequence in the deep sequencing data was defined as the immunodominant clone. CDR3 amino acid sequences were screened for sharing across subjects and compared with published repertoires and the VDJdb database. TCRdb reprocessed the public reads (quality trimming at Q25 with fastp, clone calling with MiXCR) and kept in-frame beta chains. Each entry is one CDR3 protein sequence, shown with its most common DNA and genes. In this record, the V and J calls reflect TCRdb's handling and not the investigators' own analysis. This sample has hundreds of thousands of distinct CDR3 sequences in its table, and about two thirds of those were observed once. The top ten clones comprise 4% of the sample.

Worth noting for this clonotype: Its antigen remains unidentified. Base qualities are not provided; no much larger clone lies one nucleotide away.

V sheds 2 bases and J sheds 4 bases, leaving 10 bases between their ends. The CDR3, from cysteine to phenylalanine, totals 14 residues. The CDR3 DNA has 42 bases and is translated from base 1. Per the germline V gene, KGHDR is the CDR1 and SFDVKD is the CDR2. The receptor was isolated from a human donor in good health, serving as a control. The sample consisted of sorted CD4+, CD8+, or CD8+CD57+ T cells (not recorded which) from PBMCs. The chain employs TRBV24-1 and TRBJ1-2; the D gene cannot be resolved reliably. CDR3 sequence: CATSDSRRTYGYTF. The nucleotides read TGTGCCACCAGTGATTCACGACGGACCTATGGCTACACCTTC.